This TCR beta chain stems from a study of T cells in Graves' hyperthyroidism and ophthalmopathy. The study included ophthalmopathy patients with Clinical Activity Score at least 3, NOSPECS grade at least 4 and duration under 3 months. Exclusion of a patient resulted from uncontrolled infection, other autoimmune disease, pregnancy or lactation. RNA transcripts were the template for amplifying TCR beta CDR3 regions. First-round RT-PCR with HTBI primers amplified the TCR CDR3 region. TCRdb analysed the multiplex PCR reads with MiXCR anew, one entry per CDR3 protein. Of over 450,000 distinct CDR3 sequences in the sample, about a sixth were seen once. With 1 base removed from V and 5 bases from J, the gap between germline ends came to 3 bases. This CDR3 region has 11 residues. Germline V CDR1 and CDR2: MNHEY, SVGEGT. This clonotype was seen ten or more times.

The sequence derives from a woman younger than 30 with Graves' ophthalmopathy. Specimen: blood. The chain joins TRBV6-2 or TRBV6-3 to TRBJ2-7; D gene ambiguous. In DNA, the CDR3 is TGTGCCAGCAGTTACTTAGACGAGCAGTACTTC. Encoded protein: CASSYLDEQYF.